The clone carrying this T cell receptor beta chain was observed at least ten times. Time point specified: patch test 1, 2 weeks after DPC sensitization. Treatment noted: therapeutic diphenylcyclopropenone sensitization with weekly scalp DPC. This entry is derived from a study of human T cells and chemical hapten exposure. From the RACE reads, TCRdb called clonotypes with MiXCR, one entry per CDR3 protein. The table records under 450,000 distinct CDR3 sequences, about 4.8% of them present only once. Sequenced material: whole blood, taken in connection with sensitization to the hapten diphenylcyclopropenone (DPC). This receptor was taken from a woman between 50 and 59 years old with alopecia areata. Some clones in this sample may be carry-over from other donors' samples.

The CDR3 loop is CASSLKPSLNSPLHF. For the CDR3, the DNA is TGTGCCAGCAGCTTAAAGCCAAGCTTGAATTCACCCCTCCACTTT. The V gene is TRBV7-3, the J gene TRBJ1-6; D gene ambiguous. Trimming cost V 1 base and J 7 bases, with 11 bases left between them. This CDR3 contains 15 residues. Germline V gives CDR1 SGHTA, CDR2 FQGTGA. Looking up the rest from reference TRBV7-3 and TRBJ1-6 gives the full variable domain: GAGVSQTPSNKVTEKGKYVELRCDPISGHTALYWYRQSLGQGPEFLIYFQGTGAADDSGLPNDRFFAVRPEGSVSTLKIQRTERGDSAVYLCASSLKPSLNSPLHFGNGTRLTVT.